The 32 T cell receptor beta chains in this list originate from one sample, sequenced in a study of shared clonotypes between healthy human individuals. Only in-frame clones appear in the TCRdb table, and some are missing; sequencing was by immunoSEQ multiplex PCR. The data hold approximately 100,000 clones, with over 65% observed a single time. Sequencing input: memory CD8+ T cells sorted from blood. Subset denoted: CD45RO+ cells pooled with CCR7-negative TemRA cells. The receptors originated from a woman aged 25 to 39 in good health.

The CDR3 nucleotides read TGTGCCAGCAAGGTCCTAGCGGGAGAGTCGGATACGCAGTATTTT. Its translation: CASKVLAGESDTQYF. The chain joins TRBV2 to TRBJ2-3, with 10 bases aligning to TRBD2. Trimming took 7 bases from V and 6 from J; bases not matched to a gene: 10. This CDR3 comprises 15 residues. Looked up from germline, CDR1 is SNHLY and CDR2 is FYNNEI.

This clone was counted a single time. The rearrangement uses TRBV2 and TRBJ2-7; 7 bases fit TRBD2. V dropped 1 base and J dropped 2; count of bases not matched to a gene: 8. The germline V gene encodes CDR1 SNHLY and CDR2 FYNNEI. This CDR3 contains 16 residues. Written as DNA, the CDR3 is TGTGCCAGCAGTGAAGTCGGTAGCGGGTATACCTACGAGCAGTACTTC. It translates to CASSEVGSGYTYEQYF.

In its sample, this clone was seen many times. V gene TRBV28 combines with J gene TRBJ2-7; TRBD1 is a possible D gene (5 bases). The CDR3 spans 19 residues. V was trimmed by 5 bases and J by 6 bases, leaving 32 bases between them. Germline values: CDR1 MDHEN, CDR2 SYDVKM. For the CDR3, the DNA is TGTGCCAGCAGTCCTCGACTTAATCTAGGGGTAAACCCCCCACGCGAGCAGTACTTC. It specifies CASSPRLNLGVNPPREQYF.

V and J are TRBV5-1 and TRBJ1-1, with 7 bases aligning to TRBD1. This CDR3 spans 16 amino acids. The V segment lost 4 bases and the J segment 5 bases; nucleotides outside the gene matches: 14. CDR1 and CDR2 from the germline V gene are SGHRS and YFSETQ. CDR3 residues: CASSAERQGISTEAFF. CDR3 DNA: TGCGCCAGCAGCGCCGAGCGACAGGGAATATCGACTGAAGCTTTCTTT.

A single count supports this clone. V and J are TRBV28 and TRBJ2-4; possibly TRBD2 for D (6 bases). The CDR3 totals 16 residues. Trimming cost V 2 bases and J 0 bases, with 11 bases left between them. The germline V gene has CDR1 MDHEN and CDR2 SYDVKM. The CDR3 reads CASSLTSSTAKNIQYF. Here the CDR3 DNA reads TGTGCCAGCAGTTTAACTAGCAGCACAGCCAAAAACATTCAGTACTTC.

The chain has TRBV5-1 and TRBJ2-1; D possibly corresponds to TRBD2 (6 bases). The CDR3 extends over 15 amino acids. Deletions cut 4 bases from V and 2 bases from J, with 13 bases between. Looked up from germline, CDR1 is SGHRS and CDR2 is YFSETQ. Written as DNA, the CDR3 is TGCGCCAGCAGCGAACCGGGAGACCCCTACAATGAGCAGTTCTTC. The encoded protein is CASSEPGDPYNEQFF.

V and J are TRBV5-1 and TRBJ2-3; TRBD2 aligns across 10 bases. CDR1 and CDR2 (germline): SGHRS, YFSETQ. The CDR3 has 15 residues. With V trimmed by 4 bases and J by 8 bases, 10 bases remained unmatched. CDR3 region: CASSQTSGRGGTQYF. In DNA form, the CDR3 reads TGCGCCAGCAGCCAGACTAGCGGGCGGGGCGGTACGCAGTATTTT.

This clone is termed medium-sized. The genes are TRBV15 and TRBJ2-6; possible D gene TRBD1, 5 bases. The CDR3 is made up of 16 amino acids. Germline values: CDR1 LNHNV, CDR2 YYDKDF (reference sequence). Trimming stripped 1 base from V and 1 base from J, with 8 bases between. The CDR3 is CATSRAQGSGANVLTF. For the CDR3, the DNA is TGTGCCACCAGCAGAGCGCAGGGATCTGGGGCCAACGTCCTGACTTTC.

The V call is TRBV7-8, the J call TRBJ1-1; unclear D gene. The germline V gene has CDR1 SGHVS and CDR2 FQNEAQ. The CDR3 sequence is 12 residues long. V was cut by 2 bases and J by 10 bases, with 11 bases left in between. The CDR3 is CASSLLRHPAFF. CDR3 sequence (DNA): TGTGCCAGCAGCTTACTTAGGCATCCAGCTTTCTTT.

The V and J genes are TRBV15 and TRBJ1-1; D is ambiguous. V lost 2 bases to trimming and J lost 1 base, with 11 bases between them. The length of the CDR3 is 15 residues. Germline V lookup: CDR1 LNHNV, CDR2 YYDKDF (reference sequence). CDR3 protein: CATSRLGPGNTEAFF. The CDR3 nucleotides are TGTGCCACCAGCAGACTTGGACCGGGGAACACTGAAGCTTTCTTT.

This chain joins TRBV7-9 and TRBJ2-5; 7 positions match TRBD1. Germline V gene lookup returns CDR1 SEHNR and CDR2 FQNEAQ (reference sequence). V lost 2 bases to trimming and J lost 5 bases; unmatched junction nucleotides: 11. The CDR3 loop spans 16 amino acids. As DNA, the CDR3 is TGTGCCAGCAGCTTAAGTTCGACAGGGATCACCGAGACCCAGTACTTC. Translation: CASSLSSTGITETQYF.

This clone was recorded at least ten times. The rearrangement links TRBV4-3 to TRBJ2-2; D gene ambiguous. CDR1 and CDR2 (germline): LGHNA, YSLEER. The V end lost 4 bases, the J end lost 5 bases, and 8 bases lay between the germline ends. The length of the CDR3 is 13 residues. CDR3 bases: TGCGCCAGCAGCCTAGAAGGAACCGGGGAGCTGTTTTTT. This gives the protein CASSLEGTGELFF.

In its sample, this clone was seen many times. The chain employs TRBV6-1 and TRBJ1-1; D might be TRBD1 (5 bases). V lost 1 base to trimming and J lost 13 bases, with 16 bases between them. Germline V gives CDR1 MNHNS, CDR2 SASEGT. The CDR3 loop spans 13 amino acids. The CDR3 here is CASSEELQARGFF. CDR3 DNA sequence: TGTGCCAGCAGTGAAGAGCTACAGGCGAGAGGTTTCTTT.

This clone has at least ten counts. The chain joins TRBV27 to TRBJ2-1, with a weak D call TRBD2 (5 bases). V was clipped by 4 bases and J by 10 bases, with 8 bases between them. Looked up from germline, CDR1 is MNHEY and CDR2 is SMNVEV (reference sequence). The CDR3 contains 11 residues. CDR3 sequence reads: CASSSGLEQFF. CDR3 coding DNA: TGTGCCAGCAGTTCCGGACTGGAGCAGTTCTTC.

Many counts were recorded for this clone. This chain connects TRBV7-9 to TRBJ2-7; 8 positions match TRBD1. Germline loops: CDR1 SEHNR, CDR2 FQNEAQ (reference sequence). Trimming took 5 bases from V and 6 from J; bases not matched to a gene: 15. The CDR3 sequence is 16 residues long. Here the CDR3 DNA reads TGTGCCAGCAGCCAAGTCGGCAGGGGGCGCGGAGGCGAGCAGTACTTC. Protein: CASSQVGRGRGGEQYF.

The rearrangement links TRBV10-1 to TRBJ2-7; D not resolved. Germline CDR1 and CDR2: WNHNN and SYGVQD (reference sequence). Trimming shortened V by 0 bases and J by 3 bases, and 6 bases separated the two germline ends. The CDR3 runs 13 residues. CDR3 nucleotides: TGCGCCAGCAGTGAGTCAGAGAGCTACGAGCAGTACTTC. This encodes CASSESESYEQYF.

The V gene is TRBV11-2, the J gene TRBJ2-7; D gene uncertain. CDR3 length: 12 residues. Trimming removed 4 bases from V and 4 bases from J, with 8 bases in between. The germline CDR1 and CDR2 sequences are SGHAT and FQNNGV. The CDR3 protein is CASSSSSYEQYF. CDR3 sequence (DNA): TGTGCCAGCAGCTCAAGTTCTTACGAGCAGTACTTC. Full variable domain (missing parts from reference TRBV11-2 and TRBJ2-7): EAGVAQSPRYKIIEKRQSVAFWCNPISGHATLYWYQQILGQGPKLLIQFQNNGVVDDSQLPKDRFSAERLKGVDSTLKIQPAKLEDSAVYLCASSSSSYEQYFGPGTRLTVT.

V gene TRBV29-1 combines with J gene TRBJ2-2, with 12 positions matching TRBD1. V lost 6 bases, J lost 7 bases, and 9 bases stayed unmatched. The CDR3 covers 15 residues. Germline CDR1 and CDR2: SQVTM and ANQGSEA. The CDR3 region is CSVWDRGRSDGELFF. The CDR3 DNA reads as TGCAGCGTGTGGGACAGGGGGCGATCGGACGGGGAGCTGTTTTTT.

The chain combines TRBV7-8 with TRBJ2-7, with D tentatively TRBD2 (5 bases). Per germline, CDR1 SGHVS and CDR2 FQNEAQ. Between the trimmed V and J ends, which lost 5 bases and 7 bases, there was a span of 24 bases. This CDR3 is built from 16 residues. The CDR3 loop is CASSQDPGNELGEQYF. The CDR3 nucleotides are TGTGCCAGCAGCCAGGACCCGGGAAATGAGCTGGGGGAGCAGTACTTC.

J is TRBJ2-7 and V is TRBV11-2; 7 positions agree with TRBD1. The CDR3 is 13 amino acids. Germline V lookup: CDR1 SGHAT, CDR2 FQNNGV. V shed 5 bases and J 3 bases; nucleotides not matched to a gene: 4. CDR3: CASSTRTGYEQYF. DNA of the CDR3: TGTGCCAGCAGCACCCGGACAGGCTACGAGCAGTACTTC.

The chain employs TRBV7-9 and TRBJ2-7, with TRBD1 matching over 7 bases. The germline gives CDR1 SEHNR, CDR2 FQNEAQ (reference sequence). The CDR3 is 15 residues long. With 6 bases clipped from V and 3 bases from J, the junction kept 11 bases outside the gene matches. The CDR3 DNA is TGTGCCAGCAGTGACGGACAGGCTTACCACTACGAGCAGTACTTC. Amino acids: CASSDGQAYHYEQYF.

The chain uses TRBV7-9 and TRBJ2-1; 12 bases map to TRBD2. This CDR3 spans 18 amino acids. The trim removed 1 base at V and 2 bases at J, leaving 6 bases unmatched. Germline loops: CDR1 SEHNR, CDR2 FQNEAQ (reference sequence). The CDR3 sequence is CASSLGSLAGGPYNEQFF. Here the CDR3 DNA reads TGTGCCAGCAGCTTAGGTTCACTAGCGGGAGGCCCCTACAATGAGCAGTTCTTC. The full variable domain, in which reference TRBV7-9 and TRBJ2-1 provide the parts outside the CDR3, is DTGVSQNPRHKITKRGQNVTFRCDPISEHNRLYWYRQTLGQGPEFLTYFQNEAQLEKSRLLSDRFSAERPKGSFSTLEIQRTEQGDSAMYLCASSLGSLAGGPYNEQFFGPGTRLTVL.

This clone was observed many times. J is TRBJ2-7 and V is TRBV7-7; 8 nucleotides agree with TRBD1. The V and J ends lost 5 bases and 7 bases, in that order; junction bases with no gene match: 10. The germline CDR1 and CDR2 sequences are SSHAT and FNYEAQ (reference sequence). The CDR3 sequence is 14 residues long. This CDR3 is CASSRDRRSVEQYF. DNA for the CDR3: TGTGCCAGCAGCCGGGACAGGAGATCTGTGGAGCAGTACTTC.

As for this clone: The junction and the germline gene differ at one end; a read error may be behind it. The CDR3 is CASSHGQIHF. The CDR3 DNA reads TGTGCCAGCAGCCACGGACAGATTCACTTC. This rearrangement joins TRBV5-5 to TRBJ2-7; the D gene is possibly TRBD1 (6 bases). The CDR3 is made up of 10 amino acids. The germline gives CDR1 SGHKS, CDR2 YYEKEE (reference sequence).

The rearrangement joins TRBV27 to TRBJ2-7, with 8 nucleotides matching TRBD2. This CDR3 is built from 15 residues. V was clipped by 4 bases and J by 5 bases; unmatched bases: 10. Germline V gene sequence: CDR1 MNHEY, CDR2 SMNVEV (reference sequence). The CDR3 reads CASSWGLERGNEQYF. As DNA, the CDR3 is TGTGCCAGCAGTTGGGGACTAGAGCGGGGTAACGAGCAGTACTTC.

V usage is TRBV13 and J usage is TRBJ2-7; 9 bases agree with TRBD1. The CDR3 has 14 residues. Germline values: CDR1 PRHDT, CDR2 FYEKMQ (reference sequence). The ends lost 0 bases at V and 4 bases at J; junction bases unmatched: 1. The CDR3 spells CASSLGDRGYEQYF. In DNA, the CDR3 is TGTGCCAGCAGCTTAGGGGACAGGGGTTACGAGCAGTACTTC. Using reference TRBV13 and TRBJ2-7 for the parts outside the CDR3, the full variable domain is AAGVIQSPRHLIKEKRETATLKCYPIPRHDTVYWYQQGPGQDPQFLISFYEKMQSDKGSIPDRFSAQQFSDYHSELNMSSLELGDSALYFCASSLGDRGYEQYFGPGTRLTVT.

This clone came up a few times. The V and J genes are TRBV5-1 and TRBJ2-1; TRBD2 agrees at 11 bases. The J segment lost 3 bases and the V segment lost 4 bases, leaving 9 bases of the junction unmatched. The CDR3 loop spans 17 amino acids. The V gene's germline CDR1 is SGHRS and CDR2 YFSETQ. CDR3 amino acids: CASSPILGTSGYNEQFF. In DNA, the CDR3 is TGCGCCAGCAGCCCCATCCTCGGGACTAGCGGCTACAATGAGCAGTTCTTC.

V usage is TRBV10-1 and J usage is TRBJ2-5, with D perhaps TRBD2 (5 bases). CDR1 is WNHNN and CDR2 is SYGVQD in the germline V gene (reference sequence). The germline V and J ends were trimmed by 4 bases and 5 bases, with 11 bases remaining between them. CDR3 size: 13 residues. CDR3 nucleotides: TGCGCCAGCAGTGTAACTTCGGGGGAGACCCAGTACTTC. Translating it yields CASSVTSGETQYF.

The sample holds a few counts of this clone. This CDR3 is CASRGSAETQYF. The CDR3 coding sequence is TGTGCCAGCAGGGGCTCCGCGGAGACCCAGTACTTC. V and J are TRBV2 and TRBJ2-5, with D unresolved. Germline-derived CDR1 and CDR2 are SNHLY and FYNNEI. The V end was cut by 6 bases, the J end by 5 bases, with 10 bases between. The CDR3 is 12 amino acids.

The gene calls are TRBV4-1 and TRBJ2-5; D ambiguous. Germline V CDR1 and CDR2: MGHRA, YSYEKL. The V gene lost 4 bases and the J gene lost 5 bases, with 11 bases spanning the gap. The CDR3 is 13 residues long. CDR3 protein: CASSPRVEETQYF. The CDR3 DNA is TGCGCCAGCAGCCCCCGGGTAGAGGAGACCCAGTACTTC.

This chain links TRBV2 with TRBJ1-1, with 8 bases aligning to TRBD1. Trimming removed 6 bases from V and 1 base from J; junction bases left unmatched: 7. The CDR3 is made up of 15 amino acids. Germline V gene data show CDR1 as SNHLY and CDR2 as FYNNEI. The CDR3 protein is CASSPRTGPNTEAFF. CDR3 nucleotide sequence: TGTGCCAGCAGCCCTAGGACAGGGCCGAACACTGAAGCTTTCTTT.

This clone was counted only a few times. The CDR3 sequence: CAWSHLGANTGELFF. The CDR3 nucleotides are TGTGCCTGGAGTCACCTCGGGGCGAACACCGGGGAGCTGTTTTTT. J is TRBJ2-2 and V is TRBV30, with D maybe TRBD2 (5 bases). V shed 2 bases and J shed 0 bases, with 10 bases lying between them. Germline V gene lookup returns CDR1 GTSNPN and CDR2 SVGIG (reference sequence). This CDR3 is 15 amino acids long.